This is a list of T cell receptor beta chains from one sample in a study of OX40 agonist ivuxolimab in advanced cancers. Clones were read by immunoSEQ multiplex PCR, and TCRdb kept only the in-frame ones, dropping some. The sample records 45,000 to 55,000 clones, 85% to 95% being singletons. The sample was CD4+ or CD8+ T cells sorted from blood, taken in a trial of the OX40 agonist ivuxolimab. All receptors derive from an adult with an advanced solid tumor such as melanoma, head and neck, liver or kidney cancer. The CDR3 runs from the conserved cysteine through the conserved F or W. The D gene is left open where the match is weak. Part of the rows lack a size; the others show once, few, many or a class for expanded clones.

j_gene,d_gene,v_gene,abundance,CDR3aa,CDR3nt
TRBJ2-1,TRBD2,TRBV19,NA,CASSTREGNEQFF,TGTGCCAGTAGTACGCGGGAGGGGAATGAGCAGTTCTTC
TRBJ2-6,NA,TRBV9,NA,CASSVTGAITSGANVLTF,TGTGCCAGCAGCGTGACCGGGGCCATAACTTCTGGGGCCAACGTCCTGACTTTC
TRBJ1-1,NA,TRBV27,NA,CASSNFGTEAFF,TGTGCCAGCAGTAACTTCGGGACTGAAGCTTTCTTT
TRBJ2-1,TRBD2,TRBV4-2,NA,CASSQERGGAGSYNEQFF,TGTGCCAGCAGCCAAGAAAGGGGAGGGGCAGGGTCCTACAATGAGCAGTTCTTC
TRBJ2-2,TRBD2,TRBV5-1,NA,CASTRLAENTGELFF,TGCGCCAGCACCCGACTAGCAGAGAACACCGGGGAGCTGTTTTTT
TRBJ1-1,NA,TRBV28,NA,CASSQPGLLAEAFF,TGTGCCAGCAGTCAGCCGGGCCTCCTCGCTGAAGCTTTCTTT
TRBJ2-2,NA,TRBV28,NA,CASSPTGEGGELFF,TGTGCCAGCAGCCCCACAGGGGAGGGAGGGGAGCTGTTTTTT
TRBJ1-6,NA,TRBV15,NA,CATSTGRGRSNSPLHF,TGTGCCACCAGCACAGGGCGAGGGAGATCTAATTCACCCCTCCACTTT
TRBJ2-5,NA,TRBV6-1,NA,CASSEGEIGPPGETQYF,TGTGCCAGCAGTGAAGGAGAGATCGGGCCCCCCGGGGAGACCCAGTACTTC
TRBJ2-3,TRBD2,TRBV11-2,NA,CASSAGGVSDTQYF,TGTGCCAGCAGCGCCGGGGGGGTTTCAGATACGCAGTATTTT
TRBJ2-1,NA,TRBV25-1,NA,CASKTAEGDEQFF,TGTGCCAGCAAGACCGCCGAAGGGGATGAGCAGTTCTTC
TRBJ2-7,NA,TRBV14,NA,CASSQDAGSSYEQYF,TGTGCCAGCAGCCAAGATGCGGGGAGCTCCTACGAGCAGTACTTC
TRBJ1-4,NA,TRBV28,once,CASSWTLEFNEKLFF,TGTGCCAGCAGTTGGACTTTAGAGTTTAATGAAAAACTGTTTTTT
TRBJ2-7,NA,TRBV4-1,NA,CASSQGGRYEQYF,TGCGCCAGCAGCCAAGGGGGACGCTACGAGCAGTACTTC
TRBJ2-1,TRBD1,TRBV7-9,NA,CASSSGQGAYNEQFF,TGTGCCAGCAGCTCCGGACAGGGGGCCTACAATGAGCAGTTCTTC
TRBJ2-7,NA,TRBV11-3,NA,CASSLDNDGKYF,TGTGCCAGCAGCTTAGATAATGACGGAAAGTACTTC
TRBJ1-1,NA,TRBV15,NA,CATSLGRTEAFF,TGTGCCACCAGTCTCGGGAGGACTGAAGCTTTCTTT
TRBJ1-1,NA,TRBV5-1,NA,CASSLVPGGLAEAFF,TGCGCCAGCAGCTTGGTACCCGGGGGGCTGGCTGAAGCTTTCTTT
TRBJ2-7,NA,TRBV28,NA,CASGTETYEQYF,TGTGCCAGCGGGACCGAAACCTACGAGCAGTACTTC
TRBJ2-6,NA,TRBV19,NA,CASSIWGGANVLTF,TGTGCCAGTAGTATATGGGGAGGGGCCAACGTCCTGACTTTC
TRBJ2-7,TRBD1,TRBV7-8,NA,CASSLVGQGGEQYF,TGTGCCAGCAGCTTAGTGGGACAGGGAGGCGAGCAGTACTTC
TRBJ2-1,NA,TRBV5-1,NA,CASSVGLGTPFF,NA
TRBJ1-4,NA,TRBV7-2,NA,CASSLRAQTPGATNEKLFF,TGTGCCAGCAGCTTGAGGGCCCAGACCCCTGGTGCAACTAATGAAAAACTGTTTTTT
TRBJ2-7,TRBD1,TRBV4-1,NA,CASSQDSGTGAYEQYF,TGCGCCAGCAGCCAAGACAGTGGGACAGGGGCCTACGAGCAGTACTTC
TRBJ2-1,TRBD2,TRBV7-9,once,CASSLASGRTYNEQFF,TGTGCCAGCAGCTTAGCTAGCGGGAGGACTTACAATGAGCAGTTCTTC
TRBJ2-7,NA,TRBV30,NA,CAWSVGGIYEQYF,TGTGCCTGGAGTGTCGGGGGAATCTACGAGCAGTACTTC
TRBJ1-4,NA,TRBV5-1,NA,CASSLSPAATNEKLFF,TGCGCCAGCAGCTTGAGTCCCGCAGCGACTAATGAAAAACTGTTTTTT
TRBJ2-7,NA,TRBV4-1,NA,CASSQEGQGLSEQYF,TGCGCCAGCAGCCAAGAAGGCCAGGGCCTGAGCGAGCAGTACTTC
TRBJ2-2,NA,TRBV6-5,NA,CASSPGAGTGELFF,TGTGCCAGCAGCCCAGGGGCGGGCACCGGGGAGCTGTTTTTT
TRBJ1-4,NA,TRBV4-1,NA,CASSQAPGLAGNNEKLFF,TGCGCCAGCAGCCAAGCCCCTGGTTTGGCAGGCAATAATGAAAAACTGTTTTTT
TRBJ2-7,NA,TRBV6-1,NA,CASSEGPRPVYEQYF,TGTGCCAGCAGTGAAGGTCCCAGGCCCGTCTACGAGCAGTACTTC
TRBJ2-1,TRBD2,TRBV5-1,NA,CASSLSSGRYNEQFF,TGCGCCAGCAGCTTGAGTAGCGGGAGATACAATGAGCAGTTCTTC
TRBJ1-5,TRBD1,TRBV28,NA,CASTFGTGRWQPQHF,TGTGCCAGCACTTTCGGGACAGGAAGGTGGCAGCCCCAGCATTTT
TRBJ2-7,NA,TRBV14,NA,CASSQTNSYEQYF,TGTGCCAGCAGCCAAACCAACTCCTACGAGCAGTACTTC
TRBJ2-1,TRBD2,TRBV4-1,NA,CASSQSTSGRYNEQFF,TGCGCCAGCAGCCAATCGACTAGCGGGAGATACAATGAGCAGTTCTTC
TRBJ1-1,NA,TRBV10-2,NA,CASSEMVGTEAFF,TGCGCCAGCAGTGAGATGGTTGGCACTGAAGCTTTCTTT
TRBJ2-1,TRBD1,TRBV11-1,once,CASSFGQGYEQFF,TGTGCCAGCAGCTTTGGACAGGGGTATGAGCAGTTCTTC
TRBJ1-6,NA,TRBV27,NA,CASSLASRSPLHF,TGTGCCAGCAGTTTAGCCTCGAGATCACCCCTCCACTTT
TRBJ2-7,TRBD1,TRBV7-9,NA,CASSPPDRGSYEQYF,TGTGCCAGCAGCCCCCCGGACAGGGGCTCCTACGAGCAGTACTTC
TRBJ2-1,NA,TRBV4-1,NA,CASSQGEGAGNNEQFF,TGCGCCAGCAGCCAAGGGGAGGGGGCCGGAAACAATGAGCAGTTCTTC
TRBJ2-3,TRBD2,TRBV28,NA,CASMGGGRTDTQYF,TGTGCCAGCATGGGGGGCGGGAGGACAGATACGCAGTATTTT
TRBJ2-5,NA,TRBV2,few,CASRWTAAQETQYF,TGTGCCAGCAGGTGGACAGCGGCCCAAGAGACCCAGTACTTC
TRBJ1-2,NA,TRBV5-5,NA,CASSLGTGGGYTF,TGTGCCAGCAGCTTGGGAACGGGCGGGGGCTACACCTTC
TRBJ2-2,NA,TRBV19,NA,CASSPTSKPGPSNTGELFF,TGTGCCAGTAGCCCTACGTCCAAACCGGGTCCTTCGAACACCGGGGAGCTGTTTTTT
TRBJ2-1,NA,TRBV28,NA,CASSFMGPRAEQFF,TGTGCCAGCAGTTTTATGGGACCTCGGGCCGAGCAGTTCTTC
TRBJ1-5,NA,TRBV19,NA,CASSIGQNSNQPQHF,TGTGCCAGTAGTATTGGCCAAAATAGCAATCAGCCCCAGCATTTT
TRBJ1-1,NA,TRBV5-8,NA,CASSLVFGGPEAFF,TGTGCCAGCAGCTTGGTGTTCGGGGGACCTGAAGCTTTCTTT
TRBJ1-2,TRBD1,TRBV5-5,NA,CASSRGQGGDYGYTF,TGTGCCAGCAGCCGGGGACAGGGAGGCGACTATGGCTACACCTTC
TRBJ2-1,TRBD2,TRBV5-6,NA,CASSLLAGSEQFF,TGTGCCAGCAGCTTGCTAGCGGGAAGTGAGCAGTTCTTC
TRBJ2-7,TRBD2,TRBV7-2,NA,CASGGEDGTPYEQYF,TGTGCCAGCGGGGGGGAAGACGGAACCCCCTACGAGCAGTACTTC
TRBJ2-7,TRBD2,TRBV5-6,NA,CASSPSRLAPYEQYF,TGTGCCAGCAGCCCAAGCCGACTAGCGCCTTACGAGCAGTACTTC
TRBJ2-7,TRBD2,TRBV9,NA,CASSGTGTSGYEQYF,TGTGCCAGCAGCGGAACCGGGACTAGCGGCTACGAGCAGTACTTC
TRBJ2-4,NA,TRBV28,NA,CASSPSTQEGDIQYF,TGTGCCAGCAGCCCTAGCACCCAGGAAGGAGACATTCAGTACTTC
TRBJ1-1,NA,TRBV9,once,CASSVEAGPRVNTEAFF,TGTGCCAGCAGCGTAGAGGCAGGCCCCCGGGTGAACACTGAAGCTTTCTTT